This TCR beta chain was recovered during a study of blood T cells in healthy people across ages. A second PCR, run for 7 to 11 cycles, used a sample-barcoded 5' primer plus a J-beta primer mix. In TCRdb, the 5' RACE reads were re-called with MiXCR into one record per CDR3 protein. The sample contains 1.8 million or so distinct CDR3 sequences, roughly two fifths of which appear only once. CDR1 and CDR2 from the germline V gene are SGHDN and FVKESK. Trimming took off 5 bases at V and 3 bases at J, with 10 bases between the two ends. The CDR3 covers 13 residues. Extractions gave at least 5.5 micrograms of total RNA per sample.

Specimen: blood. The origin of this receptor is a human donor in good health. This chain uses TRBV14 with TRBJ2-5, with D possibly matching TRBD2 (5 bases). Here the CDR3 reads CASSKWGEETQYF. The CDR3 DNA reads TGTGCCAGCAGCAAGTGGGGAGAAGAGACCCAGTACTTC.